This paragraph covers one T cell receptor (beta chain) sequence. The PCR contained 60 Vbeta and 13 Jbeta primers. The data were produced by immunoSEQ multiplex PCR, yet TCRdb's version contains in-frame clones alone and is incomplete. The sample lists about 270,000 clones; around two thirds were seen once. Germline V CDR1 and CDR2: SGHDT, YYEEEE. V shed 4 bases and J 3 bases; nucleotides not matched to a gene: 12. The CDR3 runs to 17 residues. The data are from a study of cytomegalovirus exposure and HLA in healthy donors. The sample comprised PBMCs. The receptor comes from a female donor in good health and CMV-seronegative. V usage is TRBV5-6 and J usage is TRBJ1-5; TRBD1 matches 8 bases. CDR3 residues: CASSTRQGPPSNQPQHF. DNA of the CDR3: TGTGCCAGCAGCACCCGACAGGGGCCCCCTTCCAATCAGCCCCAGCATTTT.